Each of the 24 T cell receptor beta chains below was sequenced from the same sample in a study of shared clonotypes between healthy human individuals. Repertoires were generated with immunoSEQ multiplex PCR, while TCRdb's copy carries only in-frame clones and drops some. The sample carries about 2 million clones, roughly 94% recorded once. Input material: naive CD4+ T cells sorted from blood. As to subset: CD45RA+ positively selected. These receptors all come from a man aged 18 to 30 in good health.

The rearrangement joins TRBV4-3 to TRBJ1-6; TRBD1 aligns across 7 bases. Germline lookup yields CDR1 LGHNA and CDR2 YSLEER. The CDR3 is 15 residues long. V trimming: 6 bases; J trimming: 6 bases; junction bases outside the gene matches: 8. CDR3: CASRITGATNSPLHF. The CDR3 bases are TGCGCCAGCAGAATAACAGGGGCGACTAATTCACCCCTCCACTTT.

This clone appeared a single time. The chain uses TRBV28 and TRBJ1-2, with D unresolved. Germline assignment: CDR1 MDHEN and CDR2 SYDVKM. The V end lost 2 bases, the J end lost 4 bases, and 8 bases lay between the germline ends. This CDR3 spans 13 amino acids. The CDR3 region is CASSLGEFYGYTF. In DNA, the CDR3 is TGTGCCAGCAGTTTAGGGGAGTTCTATGGCTACACCTTC.

V is TRBV29-1 and J is TRBJ2-5, with TRBD1 matching over 7 bases. CDR1 and CDR2 (germline): SQVTM, ANQGSEA. The CDR3 contains 13 residues. J lost 3 bases, V lost 4 bases, and 5 bases had no gene match. CDR3 nucleotides: TGCAGCGTTGCTGGGACAGTAAAAGAGACCCAGTACTTC. Residues: CSVAGTVKETQYF.

The CDR3 is CASSYMSMDTQYF. In DNA, the CDR3 is TGTGCCAGCAGTTACATGTCCATGGATACGCAGTATTTT. The chain combines TRBV6-6 with TRBJ2-3; D uncertain. The CDR3 sequence is 13 residues long. The V end was cut by 2 bases, the J end by 6 bases, with 9 bases between. Germline loops: CDR1 MNHNY, CDR2 SVGAGI (reference sequence).

J is TRBJ1-1 and V is TRBV6-6; no definite D call. Germline V gene sequence: CDR1 MNHNY, CDR2 SVGAGI (reference sequence). The CDR3 consists of 14 residues. V shed 5 bases and J shed 11 bases, with 21 bases lying between them. CDR3 region: CASSPSQDAVFAFF. The CDR3 nucleotides read TGTGCCAGCAGTCCCAGTCAGGACGCCGTCTTTGCTTTCTTT.

This clone has a single count. CDR3 coding DNA: TGTGCCAGCAGTGACAGGTACTCCTACGAGCAGTACTTC. This gives the protein CASSDRYSYEQYF. This chain joins TRBV6-5 and TRBJ2-7; a possible D gene is TRBD1 (6 bases). This CDR3 has 13 residues. The ends were cut back, 5 bases at V and 0 bases at J, with 8 bases in the middle. Germline lookup yields CDR1 MNHEY and CDR2 SVGAGI.

This chain uses TRBV4-1 with TRBJ1-6; D call uncertain. The CDR3 is made up of 19 amino acids. Germline loops: CDR1 MGHRA, CDR2 YSYEKL. The V gene lost 0 bases and the J gene lost 2 bases, with 17 bases spanning the gap. This chain's CDR3 is CASSQDQSDREAYNSPLHF. The CDR3 region has the DNA TGCGCCAGCAGCCAAGATCAAAGTGATAGGGAGGCCTATAATTCACCCCTCCACTTT.

The chain combines TRBV5-1 with TRBJ2-3; 12 nucleotides align to TRBD2. CDR1 is SGHRS and CDR2 is YFSETQ in the germline V gene. The trim removed 0 bases at V and 14 bases at J, leaving 4 bases unmatched. The CDR3 is 13 amino acids. CDR3 in DNA: TGCGCCAGCAGCTTGGCTAGCGGGAGGGCGTGGTATTTT. Translated, it gives CASSLASGRAWYF.

The chain combines TRBV6-5 with TRBJ2-7; TRBD1 matches at 8 bases. CDR1 is MNHEY, CDR2 SVGAGI, per germline. Germline trimming cut 6 bases from V and 2 bases from J; bases unmatched to any gene: 9. The CDR3 extends over 15 amino acids. The CDR3 nucleotides read TGTGCCAGCAGCAGGAGGACAGGGTCCCCCTACGAGCAGTACTTC. This translates into CASSRRTGSPYEQYF.

The CDR3 region is CASSYSRGPSTDTQYF. The CDR3 region has the DNA TGTGCCAGCAGTTACTCGAGAGGCCCGTCCACAGATACGCAGTATTTT. V is TRBV6-6 and J is TRBJ2-3; D is undetermined. V lost 0 bases and J lost 2, with 12 bases in between. The CDR3 is 16 residues long. CDR1 and CDR2 (germline): MNHNY, SVGAGI (reference sequence).

This clone was seen once. The J gene is TRBJ2-5, the V gene TRBV11-2; possible D gene TRBD2, 6 bases. The CDR3 runs 16 residues. V was trimmed by 7 bases and J by 0 bases, leaving 18 bases between them. Germline CDR1 SGHAT, CDR2 FQNNGV. Here the CDR3 reads CASTPGGAWYQETQYF. In DNA form, the CDR3 reads TGTGCCAGCACCCCCGGGGGAGCTTGGTACCAAGAGACCCAGTACTTC.

Comment on this clone: Additional DNA sequences in this sample encode the identical CDR3. The chain combines TRBV2 with TRBJ2-7; no reliable D call. V was clipped by 4 bases and J by 7 bases, with 5 bases between them. The germline V gene has CDR1 SNHLY and CDR2 FYNNEI. The CDR3 extends over 10 amino acids. This chain's CDR3 is CASSAGEQYF. CDR3 coding DNA: TGTGCCAGCAGTGCCGGGGAGCAGTACTTC.

The rearrangement links TRBV29-1 to TRBJ1-2; no firm D call. Germline loops: CDR1 SQVTM, CDR2 ANQGSEA. The CDR3 has 13 residues. The V end lost 4 bases, the J end lost 4 bases, and 13 bases lay between the germline ends. The CDR3 here is CSVVHGVSYGYTF. CDR3 DNA: TGCAGCGTTGTCCACGGGGTATCCTATGGCTACACCTTC.

The chain couples TRBV7-9 to TRBJ1-2; 9 bases match TRBD1. V shed 1 base, J shed 4 bases, and the junction held 4 bases outside the gene matches. CDR1 SEHNR and CDR2 FQNEAQ come from the germline V gene (reference sequence). This CDR3 has 15 residues. The DNA for the CDR3 is TGTGCCAGCAGCTTAGGCCGACAGGGGGTCTATGGCTACACCTTC. It translates to CASSLGRQGVYGYTF.

V gene TRBV5-1 combines with J gene TRBJ2-7, with D uncertain. V was trimmed by 4 bases and J by 4 bases, leaving 15 bases between them. CDR1 is SGHRS and CDR2 is YFSETQ in the germline V gene. This CDR3 contains 14 residues. In DNA form, the CDR3 reads TGCGCCAGCAGCCCCGCCGCCCCCGGGTACGAGCAGTACTTC. This sequence encodes CASSPAAPGYEQYF.

This sequence joins TRBV2 and TRBJ2-7; D gene ambiguous. Germline V lookup: CDR1 SNHLY, CDR2 FYNNEI. V shed 3 bases and J shed 2 bases, with 8 bases lying between them. CDR3 length: 13 residues. CDR3 amino acids: CASSEAQPYEQYF. In nucleotides, the CDR3 is TGTGCCAGCAGTGAGGCCCAGCCCTACGAGCAGTACTTC.

This clone occurred once. The V and J genes are TRBV5-1 and TRBJ2-4; TRBD2 matches 11 bases. Trimming at V came to 0 bases and at J to 6 bases, leaving 2 bases not matched to a gene. CDR3 size: 15 residues. CDR1 and CDR2 from the germline V gene are SGHRS and YFSETQ. In nucleotides, the CDR3 is TGCGCCAGCAGCTTGGCTGGGACTAGCGGAAACATTCAGTACTTC. Its protein is CASSLAGTSGNIQYF.

Remarks on this clone: A read error may produce the germline difference seen at one junction end. The V and J genes are TRBV5-1 and TRBJ2-1; D is ambiguous. The CDR3 is 15 amino acids. Germline CDR1 is SGHRS and CDR2 is YFSETQ. The CDR3 loop is CASSLTALSYNGQFF. The CDR3 nucleotides read TGCGCCAGCAGCTTGACGGCGCTCTCCTACAATGGGCAGTTCTTC.

Written as DNA, the CDR3 is TGTGCCAGCAGCGTACAGGCCTCCTACGAGCAGTACTTC. Its translation is CASSVQASYEQYF. V usage is TRBV7-2 and J usage is TRBJ2-7, with D perhaps TRBD1 (5 bases). CDR3 length: 13 residues. Germline CDR1 and CDR2: SGHTA and FQGNSA. V was pared by 5 bases and J by 0 bases, with 8 bases between.

This sequence joins TRBV7-8 and TRBJ2-7, with 7 bases fitting TRBD1. Losses at the gene ends were 1 base for V and 3 bases for J; bases not matched to a gene: 6. CDR1 and CDR2 (germline): SGHVS, FQNEAQ. This CDR3 region has 15 residues. CDR3 nucleotide sequence: TGTGCCAGCAGCTTAGGTCCGGGACAGAGCTACGAGCAGTACTTC. Residues: CASSLGPGQSYEQYF.

In this sample, this clone turned up once. The CDR3 nucleotides are TGTGCCAGCAGTTTCCCATCCGGGGGAGATGAAAAACTGTTTTTT. It translates to CASSFPSGGDEKLFF. The V and J genes are TRBV28 and TRBJ1-4; perhaps TRBD1 as D (5 bases). V was cut by 3 bases and J by 6 bases, with 14 bases left in between. Germline values: CDR1 MDHEN, CDR2 SYDVKM. This CDR3 is 15 amino acids long. Full variable domain (outside the CDR3, taken from reference TRBV28 and TRBJ1-4): DVKVTQSSRYLVKRTGEKVFLECVQDMDHENMFWYRQDPGLGLRLIYFSYDVKMKEKGDIPEGYSVSREKKERFSLILESASTNQTSMYLCASSFPSGGDEKLFFGSGTQLSVL.

The chain has TRBV25-1 and TRBJ1-5; a weak D match, TRBD1 (6 bases). The CDR3 extends over 15 amino acids. The germline V and J ends were trimmed by 6 bases and 5 bases, with 17 bases remaining between them. Germline CDR1 reads MGHDK; CDR2 reads SYGVNS. CDR3 residues: CASSPPGGADQPQHF. The CDR3 DNA reads TGTGCCAGCAGCCCCCCTGGGGGGGCGGATCAGCCCCAGCATTTT.

On this clone: The same CDR3 also results from other DNA sequences found in this sample. The chain employs TRBV18 and TRBJ1-3; the match to TRBD1 covers 9 bases. Looked up from germline, CDR1 is KGHSH and CDR2 is LQKENI. The CDR3 loop spans 17 amino acids. Unmatched junction bases numbered 6, after V lost 3 bases and J lost 0 bases. The CDR3 sequence: CASSPPGQGTSGNTIYF. CDR3 coding DNA: TGTGCCAGCTCACCCCCGGGACAGGGAACCTCTGGAAACACCATATATTTT.

This clone was seen only once. The chain links TRBV19 to TRBJ1-3; TRBD1 might be the D (5 bases). Germline CDR1 LNHDA, CDR2 SQIVND (reference sequence). V was trimmed by 7 bases and J by 0 bases, leaving 10 bases between them. CDR3 length equals 14 residues. The CDR3, as DNA: TGTGCCAGTATGACAGCCTACTCTGGAAACACCATATATTTT. It translates to CASMTAYSGNTIYF.